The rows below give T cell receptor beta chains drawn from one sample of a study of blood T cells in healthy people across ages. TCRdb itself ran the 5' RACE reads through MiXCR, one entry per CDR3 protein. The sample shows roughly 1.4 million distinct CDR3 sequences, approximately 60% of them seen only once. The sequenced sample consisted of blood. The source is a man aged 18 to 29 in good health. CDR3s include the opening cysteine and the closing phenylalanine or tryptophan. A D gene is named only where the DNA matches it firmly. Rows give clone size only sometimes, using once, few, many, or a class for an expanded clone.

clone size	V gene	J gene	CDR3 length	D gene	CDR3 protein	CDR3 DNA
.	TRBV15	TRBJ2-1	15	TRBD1	CATRRDRDLVSEQFF	TGTGCCACCAGGAGGGACAGGGATCTCGTGAGTGAGCAGTTCTTC
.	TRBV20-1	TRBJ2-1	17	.	CSARDPLRGASYNEQFF	TGCAGTGCTAGAGATCCCCTTAGGGGGGCATCGTACAATGAGCAGTTCTTC
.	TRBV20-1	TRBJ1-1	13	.	CSAKSLPNTEAFF	TGCAGTGCAAAGTCCCTGCCGAACACTGAAGCTTTCTTT
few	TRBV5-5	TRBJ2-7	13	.	CASSSSHNYEQYF	TGTGCCAGCAGCTCTAGCCACAACTACGAGCAGTACTTC
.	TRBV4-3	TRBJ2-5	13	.	CASSQERKETQYF	TGCGCCAGCAGCCAAGAGCGTAAAGAGACCCAGTACTTC
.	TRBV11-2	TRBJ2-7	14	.	CASSSQSVRAEQYF	TGTGCCAGCAGCTCGCAGTCCGTCAGGGCCGAGCAGTACTTC
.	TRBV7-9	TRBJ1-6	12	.	CASSPLEMALHF	TGTGCCAGCAGCCCCCTCGAGATGGCCCTCCACTTT
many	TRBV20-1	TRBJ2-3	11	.	CSARLTDTQYF	TGCAGTGCTAGACTCACAGATACGCAGTATTTT
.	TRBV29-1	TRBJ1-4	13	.	CSVGGRMNEKLFF	TGCAGCGTTGGGGGAAGGATGAATGAAAAACTGTTTTTT
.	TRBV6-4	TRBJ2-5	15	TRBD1	CASSESGQGGETQYF	TGTGCCAGCAGTGAGTCGGGACAGGGCGGAGAGACCCAGTACTTC
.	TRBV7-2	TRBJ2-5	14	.	CASSLVSGMETQYF	TGTGCCAGCAGCTTAGTGTCCGGGATGGAGACCCAGTACTTC
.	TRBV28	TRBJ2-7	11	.	CASSTSGGQYF	TGTGCCAGCAGTACATCGGGCGGGCAGTACTTC
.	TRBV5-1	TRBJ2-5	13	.	CASSLREPGTQYF	TGCGCCAGCAGCCTCAGGGAGCCGGGGACCCAGTACTTC
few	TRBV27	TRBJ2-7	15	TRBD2	CASSLGGGPFHEQYF	TGTGCCAGCAGTTTAGGCGGGGGGCCCTTCCACGAGCAGTACTTC
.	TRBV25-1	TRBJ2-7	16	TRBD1	CASSDPSGQGAYEQYF	TGTGCCAGCAGTGACCCTTCAGGACAGGGGGCCTACGAGCAGTACTTC
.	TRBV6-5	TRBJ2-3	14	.	CASSISAGTDTQYF	TGTGCCAGCAGTATCTCGGCAGGCACAGATACGCAGTATTTT
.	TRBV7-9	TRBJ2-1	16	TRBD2	CASSLGRGLAGGEQFF	TGTGCCAGCAGCTTGGGGCGTGGACTAGCGGGAGGTGAGCAGTTCTTC
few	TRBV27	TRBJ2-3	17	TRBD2	CASSLLAGGTSTDTQYF	TGTGCCAGCAGTTTACTAGCGGGGGGGACTAGCACAGATACGCAGTATTTT
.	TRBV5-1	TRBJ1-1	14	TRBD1	CASSRGSGGTEAFF	TGCGCCAGCAGCCGCGGGTCAGGGGGCACTGAAGCTTTCTTT
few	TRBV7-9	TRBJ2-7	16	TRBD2	CASSQPPSGSTYEQYF	TGTGCCAGCAGCCAGCCTCCTAGCGGATCGACCTACGAGCAGTACTTC
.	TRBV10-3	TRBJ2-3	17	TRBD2	CAISERTSGELTDTQYF	TGTGCCATCAGTGAGAGGACTAGCGGGGAACTCACAGATACGCAGTATTTT
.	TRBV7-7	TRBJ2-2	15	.	CASSPYKANTGELFF	TGTGCCAGCAGCCCTTACAAGGCGAACACCGGGGAGCTGTTTTTT
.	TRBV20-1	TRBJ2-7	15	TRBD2	CSAKTSGGSTYEQYF	TGCAGTGCTAAGACTAGCGGAGGGTCAACCTACGAGCAGTACTTC
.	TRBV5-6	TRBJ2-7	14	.	CASSLRRAEHEQYF	TGTGCCAGCAGCCTCCGCAGGGCGGAACACGAGCAGTACTTC
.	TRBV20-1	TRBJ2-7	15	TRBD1	CSASPGQVGSYEQYF	TGCAGTGCTAGCCCAGGACAGGTTGGCTCCTACGAGCAGTACTTC
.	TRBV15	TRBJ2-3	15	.	CATKPAWSSTDTQYF	TGTGCCACCAAGCCAGCGTGGTCTAGCACAGATACGCAGTATTTT
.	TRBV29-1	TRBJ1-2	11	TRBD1	CSIDRVDGYTF	TGCAGCATCGACAGGGTTGATGGCTACACCTTC
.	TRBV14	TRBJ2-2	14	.	CASSQDDRTGELFF	TGTGCCAGCAGCCAAGACGACAGAACCGGGGAGCTGTTTTTT
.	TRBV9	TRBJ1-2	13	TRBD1	CASQRDRGDGYTF	TGTGCCAGCCAACGTGACAGGGGTGATGGCTACACCTTC
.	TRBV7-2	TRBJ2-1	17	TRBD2	CASSLGTSGRVISEQFF	TGTGCCAGCAGCTTAGGAACTAGCGGGAGAGTTATCAGTGAGCAGTTCTTC
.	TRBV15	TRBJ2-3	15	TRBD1	CATSGWDSRTDTQYF	TGTGCCACCAGCGGCTGGGACAGCCGCACAGATACGCAGTATTTT
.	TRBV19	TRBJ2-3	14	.	CASCGTDHTDTQYF	TGTGCCAGTTGCGGGACAGACCACACAGATACGCAGTATTTT
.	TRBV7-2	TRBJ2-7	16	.	CASSLLMGIGSYEQYF	TGTGCCAGCAGTTTATTGATGGGGATAGGGTCCTACGAGCAGTACTTC
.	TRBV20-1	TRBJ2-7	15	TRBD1	CSARDLGTGGHEQYF	TGCAGTGCTAGGGATTTGGGGACAGGGGGCCACGAGCAGTACTTC
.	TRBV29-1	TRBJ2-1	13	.	CSVEADDHFEQFF	TGCAGCGTTGAAGCCGACGACCACTTTGAGCAGTTCTTC
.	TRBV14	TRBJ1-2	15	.	CASSQGGYLNYGYTF	TGTGCCAGCAGCCAGGGGGGCTATCTAAACTATGGCTACACCTTC
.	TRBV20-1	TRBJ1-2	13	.	CSARAPRTEGYTF	TGCAGTGCTAGAGCCCCCCGGACAGAGGGCTACACCTTC
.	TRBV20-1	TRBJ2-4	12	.	CSARGGPQEQYF	TGCAGTGCTAGAGGAGGGCCGCAGGAACAGTACTTC
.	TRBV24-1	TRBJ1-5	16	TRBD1	CATSDVGTGRNQPQHF	TGTGCCACCAGTGATGTGGGGACAGGTCGCAATCAGCCCCAGCATTTT
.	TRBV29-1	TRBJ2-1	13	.	CSVRPLFVNEQFF	TGCAGCGTTCGGCCCCTTTTCGTCAATGAGCAGTTCTTC
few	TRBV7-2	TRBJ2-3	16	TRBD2	CASSLSGTRATDTQYF	TGTGCCAGCAGCCTATCCGGGACTAGGGCCACAGATACGCAGTATTTT
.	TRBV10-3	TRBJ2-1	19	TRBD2	CAISEGSSGGRMSYNEQFF	TGTGCCATCAGTGAAGGGTCTAGCGGGGGGCGGATGAGCTACAATGAGCAGTTCTTC
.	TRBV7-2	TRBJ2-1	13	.	CASSLAKGDEQFF	TGTGCCAGCAGCTTAGCGAAGGGCGATGAGCAGTTCTTC
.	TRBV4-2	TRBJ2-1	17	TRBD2	CASSQVLAGTAYNEQFF	TGTGCCAGCAGCCAAGTACTAGCGGGGACCGCCTACAATGAGCAGTTCTTC
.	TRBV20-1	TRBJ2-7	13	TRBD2	CSAILAGGYEQYF	TGCAGTGCTATTCTAGCGGGAGGCTACGAGCAGTACTTC
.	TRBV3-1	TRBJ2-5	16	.	CASSQDLVGNRETQYF	TGTGCCAGCAGCCAAGATCTAGTCGGGAACAGGGAGACCCAGTACTTC
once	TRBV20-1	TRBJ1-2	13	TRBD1	CSAWDRVDDGYTF	TGCAGTGCGTGGGACAGGGTTGATGATGGCTACACCTTC
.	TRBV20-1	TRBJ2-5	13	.	CSATSSAKETQYF	TGCAGTGCTACTTCTAGCGCAAAAGAGACCCAGTACTTC